These 2 T cell receptor beta chains were all obtained from the same sample, sequenced in a study of T cells in Graves' hyperthyroidism and ophthalmopathy. Amplified TCR beta CDR3 regions derived from RNA transcripts. The HTBI primer set drove a first-round RT-PCR of the TCR CDR3. TCRdb re-analysed the multiplex PCR reads in MiXCR, keeping a single row per CDR3 protein. This table has 250,000 to 300,000 distinct CDR3 sequences, roughly 18% appearing once. The sample consisted of blood. The receptor source for this set is a man aged 50-59 years with Graves' ophthalmopathy.

This clonotype occurred a few times. This chain joins TRBV28 and TRBJ2-1; 8 nucleotides agree with TRBD2. Germline trimming cut 5 bases from V and 15 bases from J; bases unmatched to any gene: 9. This CDR3 spans 12 amino acids. The germline CDR1 and CDR2 sequences are MDHEN and SYDVKM. DNA of the CDR3: TGTGCCAGCAGTCTTAGACTAGCGCCTCCGTTCTTC. Protein: CASSLRLAPPFF. The complete variable domain, with remaining parts taken from reference TRBV28 and TRBJ2-1, reads DVKVTQSSRYLVKRTGEKVFLECVQDMDHENMFWYRQDPGLGLRLIYFSYDVKMKEKGDIPEGYSVSREKKERFSLILESASTNQTSMYLCASSLRLAPPFFGPGTRLTVL.

This clonotype was detected a few times. The V call is TRBV7-8, the J call TRBJ2-1, with 8 positions matching TRBD2. Germline-derived CDR1 and CDR2 are SGHVS and FQNEAQ. With V trimmed by 0 bases and J by 0 bases, 10 bases remained unmatched. This CDR3 is 19 amino acids long. DNA of the CDR3: TGTGCCAGCAGCTTAGCGCTAACCTCGGGGGGGATCTCCTACAATGAGCAGTTCTTC. Protein sequence: CASSLALTSGGISYNEQFF.